One sample yielded the 17 T cell receptor beta chains listed below, sequenced in a study of T cell changes during pregnancy in multiple sclerosis (dated by TCRdb to the late 2010s). Library method: the immunoSEQ multiplex PCR assay. Drawn from immuneACCESS, this table holds only the in-frame rearrangements with V and J called that TCRdb kept. Clones are partly lost; checked studies trace under half to an unresolved V gene and leave the rest unexplained. Recorded for this sample are 70,000 to 95,000 clones; almost 95% of them occurred a single time. The top ten clones comprise roughly 2.2% of the sample. The source was peripheral blood, collected in the third trimester of pregnancy. Receptor source: a female donor with multiple sclerosis, enrolled in a pregnancy study.

The rearrangement joins TRBV27 to TRBJ2-7; the D is unclear. The CDR3 has 12 amino acids. Germline V gives CDR1 MNHEY, CDR2 SMNVEV (reference sequence). V was cut by 7 bases and J by 5 bases, with 12 bases left in between. Written as DNA, the CDR3 is TGTGCCAGCAACTCCGGGTTGAACGAGCAGTACTTC. Translation: CASNSGLNEQYF.

The chain joins TRBV6-1 to TRBJ2-1; 14 bases map to TRBD2. From germline, CDR1 is MNHNS and CDR2 SASEGT. The CDR3 spans 15 residues. V shed 4 bases and J 8 bases; nucleotides not matched to a gene: 4. This chain's CDR3 is CASSAGLAGVDEQFF. DNA of the CDR3: TGTGCCAGCAGTGCGGGACTAGCGGGAGTCGATGAGCAGTTCTTC.

This chain uses TRBV18 with TRBJ2-7, with a tentative D call TRBD2 (5 bases). V lost 4 bases and J 1 base, leaving 8 bases between the germline ends. The CDR3 consists of 13 residues. Germline loops: CDR1 KGHSH, CDR2 LQKENI. In DNA form, the CDR3 reads TGTGCCAGCTCACACGGGATATCCTACGAGCAGTACTTC. Amino acids: CASSHGISYEQYF.

The table lists this clone with a few counts. This chain uses TRBV29-1 with TRBJ1-1; D uncertain. V was cut by 5 bases and J by 3 bases, with 7 bases left in between. Germline assignment: CDR1 SQVTM and CDR2 ANQGSEA. CDR3 length: 11 residues. The CDR3 loop is CSVQAYTEAFF. In nucleotides, the CDR3 is TGCAGCGTTCAGGCCTACACTGAAGCTTTCTTT.

The rearrangement uses TRBV9 and TRBJ2-1; D gene unclear. The V gene's germline CDR1 is SGDLS and CDR2 YYNGEE. Trimming shortened V by 0 bases and J by 6 bases, and 16 bases separated the two germline ends. The CDR3 runs to 16 residues. In nucleotides, the CDR3 is TGTGCCAGCAGCGTAGAGGAGTTAGCAGTCTCCAATGAGCAGTTCTTC. This translates into CASSVEELAVSNEQFF.

V is TRBV4-1 and J is TRBJ2-2; the match to TRBD1 covers 8 bases. The CDR3 sequence is 18 residues long. V lost 0 bases, J lost 3 bases, and 9 bases stayed unmatched. CDR1 is MGHRA and CDR2 is YSYEKL in the germline V gene. The CDR3: CASSQDPPPGGHTGELFF. The CDR3, as DNA: TGCGCCAGCAGCCAAGACCCCCCGCCAGGGGGCCACACCGGGGAGCTGTTTTTT.

The V call is TRBV4-2, the J call TRBJ2-2, with a weak D call TRBD1 (5 bases). V was shortened by 0 bases and J by 4 bases, with 12 bases between the two germline ends. Germline V gene sequence: CDR1 LGHNA, CDR2 YNFKEQ. CDR3 length: 16 residues. The CDR3, as DNA: TGTGCCAGCAGCCAAGATCAGGGTAGTGGCACCGGGGAGCTGTTTTTT. It is translated as CASSQDQGSGTGELFF.

This clone has just one count. The chain couples TRBV6-5 to TRBJ1-6; a possible D gene is TRBD1 (5 bases). The V gene lost 6 bases and the J gene lost 7 bases, with 10 bases spanning the gap. The CDR3 is 13 residues long. Germline CDR1 and CDR2: MNHEY and SVGAGI. The CDR3 sequence is CASSDRTNSPLHF. The DNA for the CDR3 is TGTGCCAGCAGCGACAGAACGAATTCACCCCTCCACTTT.

J is TRBJ2-7 and V is TRBV29-1, with 11 bases fitting TRBD2. CDR3 size: 13 residues. Germline V gene data show CDR1 as SQVTM and CDR2 as ANQGSEA. CDR3 protein: CRGLAGGPNEQYF. For the CDR3, the DNA is TGCAGGGGTTTAGCGGGAGGGCCGAACGAGCAGTACTTC.

The chain recombines TRBV15 with TRBJ2-3; TRBD1 aligns across 7 bases. The germline V gene encodes CDR1 LNHNV and CDR2 YYDKDF (reference sequence). The CDR3 extends over 16 amino acids. V gave up 9 bases and J gave up 3 bases; unmatched junction bases: 15. DNA for the CDR3: TGTGCCACTATGAGCCTGGGACAGCTACTAACAGATACGCAGTATTTT. Translated, it gives CATMSLGQLLTDTQYF.

The chain recombines TRBV15 with TRBJ2-1; D possibly corresponds to TRBD2 (5 bases). This CDR3 region has 17 residues. Germline V gene sequence: CDR1 LNHNV, CDR2 YYDKDF (reference sequence). Trimming took 0 bases from V and 2 from J, leaving 14 bases between them. The CDR3 DNA reads TGTGCCACCAGCAGAGATAGGCTAGCCACCACCTACAATGAGCAGTTCTTC. This encodes CATSRDRLATTYNEQFF.

The genes are TRBV2 and TRBJ1-1, with 11 bases matching TRBD1. Per the germline V gene, CDR1 is SNHLY and CDR2 is FYNNEI. V lost 3 bases and J lost 10; bases outside the gene matches: 7. The CDR3 totals 14 residues. The CDR3 nucleotides read TGTGCCAGCAGTGAGTGGACAGGGGGCGTAGGAGCTTTCTTT. It translates to CASSEWTGGVGAFF.

This chain uses TRBV25-1 with TRBJ2-1; TRBD1 matches 9 bases. The CDR3 is 12 amino acids. The germline CDR1 and CDR2 sequences are MGHDK and SYGVNS. V shed 6 bases, J shed 8 bases, and the junction held 2 bases outside the gene matches. The CDR3 region is CASRWTGDEQFF. The CDR3 DNA reads TGTGCCAGCAGATGGACAGGGGATGAGCAGTTCTTC.

The chain joins TRBV9 to TRBJ2-7, with D possibly TRBD2 on 6 matching bases. There are 15 residues in the CDR3. CDR1 and CDR2 from the germline V gene are SGDLS and YYNGEE. The germline V and J ends were trimmed by 0 bases and 3 bases, with 13 bases remaining between them. CDR3 nucleotide sequence: TGTGCCAGCAGCGTAGCGGCTAGCGAGAACTACGAGCAGTACTTC. Its translation: CASSVAASENYEQYF.

The chain links TRBV28 to TRBJ1-4; no definite D call. V dropped 7 bases and J dropped 3 bases, with 6 bases sitting between them. CDR1 MDHEN and CDR2 SYDVKM come from the germline V gene. The length of the CDR3 is 12 residues. The CDR3 DNA sequence: TGTGCCAGCAAACAGTCTAATGAAAAACTGTTTTTT. This encodes CASKQSNEKLFF.

The chain is built from TRBV18 and TRBJ1-5; possible D gene TRBD1, 6 bases. Germline V gene sequence: CDR1 KGHSH, CDR2 LQKENI. V was clipped by 4 bases and J by 3 bases, with 13 bases between them. The CDR3 consists of 15 residues. The DNA for the CDR3 is TGTGCCAGCTCACTCACACAGGGAATCAATCAGCCCCAGCATTTT. Protein: CASSLTQGINQPQHF.

The gene calls are TRBV11-2 and TRBJ2-7; no firm D call. This CDR3 spans 16 amino acids. With 5 bases removed from V and 2 bases from J, the gap between germline ends came to 19 bases. CDR1 and CDR2 from the germline V gene are SGHAT and FQNNGV. CDR3 coding DNA: TGTGCCAGCAGCCCAACCCGTAGACGGAGACCCTACGAGCAGTACTTC. This encodes CASSPTRRRRPYEQYF.